Listed below are T cell receptor beta chains from one sample, sequenced in a study of cytomegalovirus exposure and HLA in healthy donors. Using immunoSEQ multiplex PCR, the repertoire was profiled, and TCRdb retains in-frame clones only, with some absent. The sample includes 100,000 to 150,000 clones, 65% to 90% of them seen just once. Input material: PBMCs. Receptors were obtained from a girl aged 2 to 9 in good health and CMV-seronegative. CDR3s include the opening cysteine and the closing phenylalanine or tryptophan. The D gene is left open where the match is weak. The listing skips clone size in some rows; elsewhere it reads once, few, many or a size class.

clone size	V gene	J gene	D gene	CDR3 DNA	CDR3 protein
-	TRBV19	TRBJ1-1	-	TGTGCCAGTAGCGAACAGGGCAGGAACACTGAAGCTTTCTTT	CASSEQGRNTEAFF
-	TRBV19	TRBJ2-7	-	TGTGCCAGTAGTACCGGCAGGGCCTCGGTCGAGCAGTACTTC	CASSTGRASVEQYF
-	TRBV19	TRBJ1-1	TRBD1	TGTGCCAGCAGATACAGGGGTAACACTGAAGCTTTCTTT	CASRYRGNTEAFF
few	TRBV6-6	TRBJ1-6	-	TGTGCCAGCAGTCCCACTCATGCAAATTCACCCCTCCACTTT	CASSPTHANSPLHF
-	TRBV5-4	TRBJ2-7	TRBD2	TGTGCCAGCAGCTTGGTCGCGGGAGTGGGGTATGTTGCCTACGAGCAGTACTTC	CASSLVAGVGYVAYEQYF
-	TRBV6-4	TRBJ2-1	TRBD2	TGTGCCAGCAGTGACTCGGGGGAGGGAGGCAATGAGCAGTTCTTC	CASSDSGEGGNEQFF
-	TRBV6-5	TRBJ2-5	TRBD2	TGTGCCAGCAGTTACGGCGGGGGGGCCGGGGAGACCCAGTACTTC	CASSYGGGAGETQYF
-	TRBV13	TRBJ2-7	TRBD1	TGTGCCAGCAGCTTGAGGACAGGGAAATCACCCTACGAGCAGTACTTC	CASSLRTGKSPYEQYF
-	TRBV5-4	TRBJ2-6	-	TGTGCCAGCAGCTTGGAACGGTCCAATTCTGGGGCCAACGTCCTGACTTTC	CASSLERSNSGANVLTF
-	TRBV15	TRBJ2-3	TRBD2	TGTGCCACCAGCAGACCCCTTAGCGGGGCTAGCACAGATACGCAGTATTTT	CATSRPLSGASTDTQYF
-	TRBV11-2	TRBJ2-7	-	TGTGCCAGCAGAAATCGTCTAGCGTCCTCCTACGAGCAGTACTTC	CASRNRLASSYEQYF
-	TRBV7-2	TRBJ1-1	TRBD1	TGTGCCAGCAGCTTAAACCAGGGGGCTCGGACTGAAGCTTTCTTT	CASSLNQGARTEAFF
-	TRBV7-9	TRBJ2-5	-	TGTGCCAGCTTTGGACTCGGGGAGACCCAGTACTTC	CASFGLGETQYF
-	TRBV4-1	TRBJ2-7	TRBD2	TGCGCCAGCAGCCTCTTTAGCGGGAGACAATACGAGCAGTACTTC	CASSLFSGRQYEQYF
-	TRBV21-1	TRBJ2-5	-	TGTGCCAGCAGCAAAGGAGGCAGGGCGGAGACCCAGTACTTC	CASSKGGRAETQYF
-	TRBV30	TRBJ1-2	-	TGTGCCTCCACAGACATCCCCAGGGACTATGGCTACACCTTC	CASTDIPRDYGYTF
-	TRBV6-4	TRBJ2-1	-	TGTGCCAGCAGTGACTCTAGCGGCTCCTACAATGAGCAGTTCTTC	CASSDSSGSYNEQFF
-	TRBV27	TRBJ2-3	TRBD2	TGTGCCAGCAGTTTACCCTCGACTAGCGGGAACACAGATACGCAGTATTTT	CASSLPSTSGNTDTQYF
-	TRBV11-2	TRBJ2-1	-	TGTGCCAGCAGCTTAGCGAGGGCTAACAATGAGCAGTTCTTC	CASSLARANNEQFF
-	TRBV28	TRBJ1-1	-	TGTGCCAGCAGTTTAATCGGGGTCGGAAGGTTAACTGAAGCTTTCTTT	CASSLIGVGRLTEAFF
-	TRBV7-9	TRBJ2-5	-	TGTGCCAGCAGAGGTGGGAACAGGGGAGGAGAGACCCAGTACTTC	CASRGGNRGGETQYF
-	TRBV7-8	TRBJ2-1	TRBD2	TGTGCCAGCAGCTTACACACCGGGACTAGCGGGAGTACTGGGTTCTTC	CASSLHTGTSGSTGFF
once	TRBV5-5	TRBJ1-2	-	TGTGCCAGCAGCTTGTGGGGAGGTGGGGCTAACTATGGCTACACCTTC	CASSLWGGGANYGYTF
few	TRBV7-8	TRBJ2-3	TRBD2	TGTGCCAGCAGCACCCGGACTAGCGGGGGGGCAGATACGCAGTATTTT	CASSTRTSGGADTQYF
-	TRBV4-2	TRBJ2-3	TRBD2	TGTGCCAGCAGCCAACCCTATGGGACTAGCGGGGGCCCTAGCACAGATACGCAGTATTTT	CASSQPYGTSGGPSTDTQYF
-	TRBV4-1	TRBJ1-2	TRBD1	TGCGCCACATATGCGCCGGGACAGGGGGCTTTTGGCTACACCTTC	CATYAPGQGAFGYTF
few	TRBV27	TRBJ2-2	-	TGTGCCAGCAGTTTGGTCAGGGCAGGTACCGGGGAGCTGTTTTTT	CASSLVRAGTGELFF
-	TRBV10-3	TRBJ1-2	-	TGTGCCATCAGTGCAGGGGACCCGGGGGGCTACACCTTC	CAISAGDPGGYTF
-	TRBV29-1	TRBJ2-7	-	TGCAGCGCCACCACTCGAGGGCCGGTGGGCTACGAGCAGTACTTC	CSATTRGPVGYEQYF
-	TRBV7-9	TRBJ1-1	-	TGTTCCAGCAGCTTCCAGGGCACTGAAGCTTTCTTT	CSSSFQGTEAFF
-	TRBV30	TRBJ1-5	-	TGTGCCTGGAGTACAGGAAACCGAAATCAGCCCCAGCATTTT	CAWSTGNRNQPQHF
-	TRBV6-4	TRBJ2-3	TRBD2	TGTGCCAGCAGCCCCCAGCCCAGCGGGGGCACAGATACGCAGTATTTT	CASSPQPSGGTDTQYF
-	TRBV6-4	TRBJ2-1	TRBD1	TGTGCCAGCAGTCTAGGACAGGGGGCTGGTGAGCAGTTCTTC	CASSLGQGAGEQFF
-	TRBV30	TRBJ2-3	-	TGTGCCTGGAGTCCCGGGGGTGTAGGCACAGATACGCAGTATTTT	CAWSPGGVGTDTQYF
few	TRBV6-6	TRBJ2-6	-	TGTGCCAGCAGCTCACAGGGCTCCTCTGGGGCCAACGTCCTGACTTTC	CASSSQGSSGANVLTF
-	TRBV30	TRBJ1-6	-	TGTGCCTGGAGTGCAGATTATAATTCACCCCTCCACTTT	CAWSADYNSPLHF
-	TRBV10-3	TRBJ1-1	-	TGTGCCATCAGTGAGACTTCAGGGTTCACTGAAGCTTTCTTT	CAISETSGFTEAFF
-	TRBV5-6	TRBJ1-1	TRBD1	TGTGCCAGCAGCCCGGGACAGGGACTACCGAACACTGAAGCTTTCTTT	CASSPGQGLPNTEAFF
-	TRBV2	TRBJ2-4	TRBD2	TGTGCCAGCAGTGAGGGACTAGCGGGGGGGGTAGCCAAAAACATTCAGTACTTC	CASSEGLAGGVAKNIQYF
-	TRBV27	TRBJ1-2	TRBD1	TGTGCCAGCAGTCCGACAGGGAGTTCTAACTATGGCTACACCTTC	CASSPTGSSNYGYTF
-	TRBV27	TRBJ2-1	TRBD2	TGTGCCAGCAGTGGGTTAGGACTAGCGGGATTAAATGAGCAGTTCTTC	CASSGLGLAGLNEQFF
-	TRBV10-3	TRBJ1-1	-	TGTGCCATCAGTGAGTCGAAAGGCGCCAGGGGTTATTGGGACACTGAAGCTTTCTTT	CAISESKGARGYWDTEAFF
-	TRBV9	TRBJ1-2	TRBD1	TGTGCCAGCAGCGAGGGGGGGGACAGGGGTGAGAGAGGCTACACCTTC	CASSEGGDRGERGYTF
-	TRBV7-2	TRBJ1-2	TRBD1	TGTGCCAGCAGCCGGGGACAGCCTAATGGCTACACCTTC	CASSRGQPNGYTF
-	TRBV9	TRBJ1-1	TRBD1	TGTGCCAGCAGCGTAGGACAGGGGAAGGGCACTGAAGCTTTCTTT	CASSVGQGKGTEAFF
few	TRBV5-4	TRBJ2-4	-	TGTGCCAGCAGCGATGTTGGGGGGAGCGACATTCAGTACTTC	CASSDVGGSDIQYF
-	TRBV5-1	TRBJ2-2	-	TGCGCCAGCAGAACGAGCAACACCGGGGAGCTGTTTTTT	CASRTSNTGELFF